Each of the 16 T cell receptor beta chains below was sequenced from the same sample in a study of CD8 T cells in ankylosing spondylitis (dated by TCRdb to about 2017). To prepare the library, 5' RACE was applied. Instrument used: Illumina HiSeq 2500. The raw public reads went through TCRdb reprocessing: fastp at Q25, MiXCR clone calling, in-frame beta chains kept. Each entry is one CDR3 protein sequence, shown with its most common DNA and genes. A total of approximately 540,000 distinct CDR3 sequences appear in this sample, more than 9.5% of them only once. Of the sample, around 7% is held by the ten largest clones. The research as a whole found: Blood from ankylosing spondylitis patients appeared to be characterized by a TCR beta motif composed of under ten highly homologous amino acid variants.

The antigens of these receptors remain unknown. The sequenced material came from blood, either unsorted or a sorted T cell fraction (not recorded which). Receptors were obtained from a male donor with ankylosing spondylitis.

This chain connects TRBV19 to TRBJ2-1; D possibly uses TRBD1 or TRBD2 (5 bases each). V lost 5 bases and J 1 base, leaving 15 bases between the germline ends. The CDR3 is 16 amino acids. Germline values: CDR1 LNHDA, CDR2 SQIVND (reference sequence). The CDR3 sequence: CASSSFGDQSYNEQFF. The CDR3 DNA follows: TGTGCCAGTAGTTCATTCGGGGACCAGTCCTACAATGAGCAGTTCTTC.

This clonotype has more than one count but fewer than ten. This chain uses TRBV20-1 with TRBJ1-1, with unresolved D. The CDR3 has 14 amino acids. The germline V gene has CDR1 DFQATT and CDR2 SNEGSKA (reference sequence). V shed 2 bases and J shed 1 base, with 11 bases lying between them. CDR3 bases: TGCAGTGCTAGATTGTCGGAGTGGAACACTGAAGCTTTCTTT. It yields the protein CSARLSEWNTEAFF.

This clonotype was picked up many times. The CDR3 DNA reads as TGTGCCACCAGCAGAGGGTACGAGACCCAGTACTTC. Its protein product is CATSRGYETQYF. The chain combines TRBV15 with TRBJ2-5, with no clear D. The V end lost 1 base, the J end lost 5 bases, and 5 bases lay between the germline ends. The CDR3 sequence is 12 residues long. Germline V gives CDR1 LNHNV, CDR2 YYDKDF (reference sequence).

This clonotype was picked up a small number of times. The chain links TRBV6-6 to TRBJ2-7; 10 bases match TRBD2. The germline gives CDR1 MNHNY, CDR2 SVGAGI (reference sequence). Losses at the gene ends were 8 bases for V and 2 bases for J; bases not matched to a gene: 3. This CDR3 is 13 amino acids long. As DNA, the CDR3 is TGTGCCAGCGGGACTAGCGCCACCTACGAGCAGTACTTC. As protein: CASGTSATYEQYF.

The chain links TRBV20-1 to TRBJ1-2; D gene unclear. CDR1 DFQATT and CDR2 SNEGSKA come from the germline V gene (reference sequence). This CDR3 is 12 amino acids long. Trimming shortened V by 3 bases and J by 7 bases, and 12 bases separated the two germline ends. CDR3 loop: CSASEEWGGYTF. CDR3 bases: TGCAGTGCTAGTGAGGAATGGGGTGGCTACACCTTC.

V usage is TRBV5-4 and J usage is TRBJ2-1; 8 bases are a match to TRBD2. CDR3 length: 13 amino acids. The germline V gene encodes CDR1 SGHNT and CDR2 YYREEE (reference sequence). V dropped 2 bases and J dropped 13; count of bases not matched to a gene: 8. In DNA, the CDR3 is TGTGCCAGCAGCTTCGCGCTAGCGGGCGACCAGTTCTTC. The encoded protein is CASSFALAGDQFF.

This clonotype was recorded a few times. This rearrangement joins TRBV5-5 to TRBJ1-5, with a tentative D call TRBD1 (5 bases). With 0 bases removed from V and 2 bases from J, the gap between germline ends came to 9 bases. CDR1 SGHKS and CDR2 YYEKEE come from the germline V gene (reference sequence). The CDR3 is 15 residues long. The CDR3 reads CASSLGQTGNQPQHF. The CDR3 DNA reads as TGTGCCAGCAGCTTGGGACAGACTGGCAATCAGCCCCAGCATTTT.

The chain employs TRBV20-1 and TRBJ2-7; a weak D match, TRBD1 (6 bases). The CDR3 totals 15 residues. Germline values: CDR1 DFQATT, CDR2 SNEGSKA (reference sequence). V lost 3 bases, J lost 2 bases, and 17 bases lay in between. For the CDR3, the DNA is TGCAGTGCTAGTAACAGGGATTTTCCCCCCTACGAGCAGTACTTC. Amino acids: CSASNRDFPPYEQYF.

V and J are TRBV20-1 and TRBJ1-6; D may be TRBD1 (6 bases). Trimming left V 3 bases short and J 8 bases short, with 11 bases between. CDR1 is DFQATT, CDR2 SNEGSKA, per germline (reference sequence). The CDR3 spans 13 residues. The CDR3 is CSASWGLDSPLHF. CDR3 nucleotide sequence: TGCAGTGCTAGTTGGGGGCTGGATTCACCCCTCCACTTT.

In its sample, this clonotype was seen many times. The CDR3 DNA reads TGTGCCAGCACTCCCTCTGCGGGAACGGATGAGCAGTTCTTC. Protein product: CASTPSAGTDEQFF. V and J are TRBV12-3 or TRBV12-4 and TRBJ2-1, with a tentative D call TRBD2 (6 bases). V lost 7 bases to trimming and J lost 8 bases, with 18 bases between them. The CDR3 extends over 14 amino acids.

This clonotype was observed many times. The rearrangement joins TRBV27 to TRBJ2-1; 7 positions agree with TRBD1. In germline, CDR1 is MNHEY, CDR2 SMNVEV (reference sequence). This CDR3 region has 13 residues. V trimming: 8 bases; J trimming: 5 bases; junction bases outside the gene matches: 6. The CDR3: CASRDRPDNEQFF. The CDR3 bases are TGTGCCAGCCGGGACAGACCGGACAATGAGCAGTTCTTC.

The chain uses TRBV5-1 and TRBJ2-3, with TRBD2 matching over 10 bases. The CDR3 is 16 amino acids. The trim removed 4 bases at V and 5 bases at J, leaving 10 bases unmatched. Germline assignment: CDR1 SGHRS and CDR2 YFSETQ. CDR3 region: CASSKAGGPSGDTQYF. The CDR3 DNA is TGCGCCAGCAGCAAAGCGGGAGGGCCGAGCGGAGATACGCAGTATTTT. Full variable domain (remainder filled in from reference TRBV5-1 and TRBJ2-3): KAGVTQTPRYLIKTRGQQVTLSCSPISGHRSVSWYQQTPGQGLQFLFEYFSETQRNKGNFPGRFSGRQFSNSRSEMNVSTLELGDSALYLCASSKAGGPSGDTQYFGPGTRLTVL.

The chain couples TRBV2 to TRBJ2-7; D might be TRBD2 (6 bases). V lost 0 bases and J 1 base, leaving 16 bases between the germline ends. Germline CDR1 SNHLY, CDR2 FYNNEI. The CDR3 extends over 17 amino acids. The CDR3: CASSEALGFGTSYEQYF. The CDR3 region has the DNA TGTGCCAGCAGTGAAGCGCTGGGATTTGGGACTTCCTACGAGCAGTACTTC.

The CDR3 nucleotides are TGCAGTGCTAGAGATCCGTTACTAGCGGGAGGCAATGAGCAGTTCTTC. Translated: CSARDPLLAGGNEQFF. The V gene is TRBV20-1, the J gene TRBJ2-1; 12 bases map to TRBD2. The CDR3 spans 16 residues. The V segment lost 0 bases and the J segment 6 bases; nucleotides outside the gene matches: 6. Germline-derived CDR1 and CDR2 are DFQATT and SNEGSKA (reference sequence).

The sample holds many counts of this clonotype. DNA of the CDR3: TGTGCCAGCAGTCCAGCAGGGCGTAGCGAGCAGTTCTTC. Translation: CASSPAGRSEQFF. This chain joins TRBV12-3 or TRBV12-4 and TRBJ2-1; D is possibly TRBD1 (5 bases). This CDR3 contains 13 residues. V was pared by 5 bases and J by 10 bases, with 15 bases between.

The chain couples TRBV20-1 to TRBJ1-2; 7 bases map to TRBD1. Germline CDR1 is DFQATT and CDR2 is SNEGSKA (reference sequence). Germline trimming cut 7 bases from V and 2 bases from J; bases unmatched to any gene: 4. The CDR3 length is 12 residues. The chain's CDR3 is CSGSQGNYGYTF. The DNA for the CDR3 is TGCAGTGGTTCACAGGGGAACTATGGCTACACCTTC.